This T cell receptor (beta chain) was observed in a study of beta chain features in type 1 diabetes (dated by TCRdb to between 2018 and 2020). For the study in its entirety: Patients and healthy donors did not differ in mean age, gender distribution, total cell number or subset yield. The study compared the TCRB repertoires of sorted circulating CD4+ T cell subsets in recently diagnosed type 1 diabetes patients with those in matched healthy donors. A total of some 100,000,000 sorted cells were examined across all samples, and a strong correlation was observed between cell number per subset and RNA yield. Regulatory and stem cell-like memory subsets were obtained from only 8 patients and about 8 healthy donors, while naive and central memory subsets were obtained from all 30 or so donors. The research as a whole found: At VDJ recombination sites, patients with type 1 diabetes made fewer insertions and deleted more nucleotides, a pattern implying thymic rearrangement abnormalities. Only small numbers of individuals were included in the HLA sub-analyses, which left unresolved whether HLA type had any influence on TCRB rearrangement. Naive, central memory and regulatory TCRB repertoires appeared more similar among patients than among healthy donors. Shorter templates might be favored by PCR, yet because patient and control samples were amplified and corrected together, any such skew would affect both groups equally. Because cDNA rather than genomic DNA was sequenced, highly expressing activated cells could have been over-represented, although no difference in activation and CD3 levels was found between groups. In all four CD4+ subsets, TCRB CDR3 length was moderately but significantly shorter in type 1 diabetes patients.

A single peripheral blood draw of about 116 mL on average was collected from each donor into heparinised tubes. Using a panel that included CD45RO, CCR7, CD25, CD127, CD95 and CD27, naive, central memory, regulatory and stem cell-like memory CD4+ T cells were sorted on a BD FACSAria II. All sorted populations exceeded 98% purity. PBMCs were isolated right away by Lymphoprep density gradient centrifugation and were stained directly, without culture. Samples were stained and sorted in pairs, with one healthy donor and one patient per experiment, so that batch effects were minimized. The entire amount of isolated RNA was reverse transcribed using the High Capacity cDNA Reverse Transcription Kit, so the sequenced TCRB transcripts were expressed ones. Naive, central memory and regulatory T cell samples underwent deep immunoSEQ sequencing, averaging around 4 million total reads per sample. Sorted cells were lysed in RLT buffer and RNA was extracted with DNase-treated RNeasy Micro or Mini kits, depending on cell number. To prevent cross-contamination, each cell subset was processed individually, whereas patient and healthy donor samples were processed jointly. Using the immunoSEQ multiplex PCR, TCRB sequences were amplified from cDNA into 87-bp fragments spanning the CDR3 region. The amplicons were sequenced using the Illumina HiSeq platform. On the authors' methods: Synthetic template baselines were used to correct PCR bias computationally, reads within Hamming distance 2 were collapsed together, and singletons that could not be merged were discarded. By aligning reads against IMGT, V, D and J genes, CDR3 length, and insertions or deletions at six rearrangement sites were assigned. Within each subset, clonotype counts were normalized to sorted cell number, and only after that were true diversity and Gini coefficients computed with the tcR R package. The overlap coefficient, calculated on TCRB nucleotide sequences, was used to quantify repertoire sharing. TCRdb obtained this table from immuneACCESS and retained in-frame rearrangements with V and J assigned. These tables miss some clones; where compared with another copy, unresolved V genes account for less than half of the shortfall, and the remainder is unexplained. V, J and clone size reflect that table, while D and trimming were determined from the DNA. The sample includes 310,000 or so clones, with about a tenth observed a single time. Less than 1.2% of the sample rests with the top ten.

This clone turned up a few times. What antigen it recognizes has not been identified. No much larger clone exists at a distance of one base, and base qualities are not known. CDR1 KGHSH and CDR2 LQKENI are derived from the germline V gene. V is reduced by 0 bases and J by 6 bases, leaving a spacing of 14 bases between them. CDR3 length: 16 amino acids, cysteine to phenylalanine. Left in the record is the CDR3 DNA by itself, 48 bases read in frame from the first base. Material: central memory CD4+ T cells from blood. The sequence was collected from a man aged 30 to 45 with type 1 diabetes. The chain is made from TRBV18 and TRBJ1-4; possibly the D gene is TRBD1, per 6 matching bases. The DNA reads TGTGCCAGCTCACCACCGGAAGCAGGGGCATATGAAAAACTGTTTTTT. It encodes CASSPPEAGAYEKLFF.